One and the same sample provided the 9 T cell receptor beta chains below, sequenced in a study of blood T cell repertoires in COVID-19. TCRdb's table, derived via immunoSEQ multiplex PCR, lists solely in-frame clones and lacks some. This sample has roughly 37,000 clones, with around 80% found just once. Sequencing was done on a sample of peripheral blood. These receptor sequences come from a man aged 55-75 years with acute or convalescent COVID-19.

The V gene is TRBV6-5, the J gene TRBJ2-5; 7 positions agree with TRBD1. The V and J ends lost 6 bases and 2 bases, in that order; junction bases with no gene match: 9. Germline V gene lookup returns CDR1 MNHEY and CDR2 SVGAGI. The length of the CDR3 is 15 residues. CDR3 sequence reads: CASSRTPDRQETQYF. The CDR3 nucleotides are TGTGCCAGCAGCCGGACACCGGACAGGCAAGAGACCCAGTACTTC.

The rearrangement links TRBV4-1 to TRBJ2-5, with D perhaps TRBD2 (6 bases). Germline CDR1 and CDR2: MGHRA and YSYEKL. The CDR3 length is 15 residues. Trimming cost V 1 base and J 5 bases, with 14 bases left between them. The DNA of the CDR3 is TGCGCCAGCAGCCAAGGCGGCAGGGAGGCGGAGACCCAGTACTTC. Its protein product is CASSQGGREAETQYF.

The chain recombines TRBV3-1 (or the pseudogene TRBV3-2) with TRBJ1-4; 7 nucleotides agree with TRBD1. CDR3 length: 17 amino acids. From germline, CDR1 is LGHDT and CDR2 YNNKEL (reference sequence). V trimming: 0 bases; J trimming: 5 bases; junction bases outside the gene matches: 9. CDR3 DNA sequence: TGTGCCAGCAGCCAAGAAAGCTTCCAGGGGGGCAATGAAAAACTGTTTTTT. Its translation: CASSQESFQGGNEKLFF.

The count of this clone is one. J is TRBJ2-6 and V is TRBV15; D perhaps matches TRBD1 (6 bases). CDR1 and CDR2 (germline): LNHNV, YYDKDF (reference sequence). Trimming removed 0 bases from V and 2 bases from J, with 8 bases in between. This CDR3 spans 16 amino acids. The CDR3 sequence is CATSRDSGAGANVLTF. The CDR3 DNA sequence: TGTGCCACCAGCAGAGATTCAGGGGCTGGGGCCAACGTCCTGACTTTC.

This clone was counted a few times. The V call is TRBV5-6, the J call TRBJ2-7; 10 bases are a match to TRBD2. CDR1 and CDR2 (germline): SGHDT, YYEEEE. Trimming at V came to 2 bases and at J to 3 bases, leaving 5 bases not matched to a gene. This CDR3 spans 15 amino acids. The CDR3 region is CASSFGLAVFYEQYF. CDR3 in DNA: TGTGCCAGCAGCTTTGGACTAGCGGTTTTCTACGAGCAGTACTTC.

The chain employs TRBV4-1 and TRBJ1-5; D perhaps matches TRBD1 (6 bases). The length of the CDR3 is 13 residues. Germline-derived CDR1 and CDR2 are MGHRA and YSYEKL. The V end was cut by 1 base, the J end by 9 bases, with 10 bases between. CDR3 in amino acids: CASSQGGRGPQHF. The DNA for the CDR3 is TGCGCCAGCAGCCAAGGGGGCAGGGGGCCCCAGCATTTT.

This clone was observed once. At one of its ends the junction is not consistent with the germline gene, which may arise from a read error. The V and J genes are TRBV11-2 and TRBJ2-7; 7 bases fit TRBD1. The CDR3 spans 17 residues. Germline-derived CDR1 and CDR2 are SGHAT and FQNNGV. The CDR3 loop reads CASTLRDRATHYSEQYF. CDR3 DNA: TGTGCCAGCACCTTACGCGACAGGGCGACTCACTATAGCGAGCAGTACTTC. Combining the CDR3 with reference TRBV11-2 and TRBJ2-7 gives the whole variable domain EAGVAQSPRYKIIEKRQSVAFWCNPISGHATLYWYQQILGQGPKLLIQFQNNGVVDDSQLPKDRFSAERLKGVDSTLKIQPAKLEDSAVYLCASTLRDRATHYSEQYFGPGTRLTVT.

The V call is TRBV28, the J call TRBJ2-2; 12 nucleotides line up with TRBD1. The length of the CDR3 is 15 residues. Per the germline V gene, CDR1 is MDHEN and CDR2 is SYDVKM. V lost 5 bases and J lost 7; bases outside the gene matches: 5. The CDR3 DNA reads TGTGCCAGCAGTGGGGACAGGGGGCCGGACGGGGAGCTGTTTTTT. Translated: CASSGDRGPDGELFF. The whole variable domain, filled in from reference TRBV28 and TRBJ2-2, reads DVKVTQSSRYLVKRTGEKVFLECVQDMDHENMFWYRQDPGLGLRLIYFSYDVKMKEKGDIPEGYSVSREKKERFSLILESASTNQTSMYLCASSGDRGPDGELFFGEGSRLTVL.

There are a few counts of this clone. The chain combines TRBV5-4 with TRBJ2-7; 8 nucleotides match TRBD2. CDR1 is SGHNT, CDR2 YYREEE, per germline (reference sequence). The trim removed 0 bases at V and 1 base at J, leaving 9 bases unmatched. The CDR3 totals 17 residues. This chain's CDR3 is CASSLAPPTSASYEQYF. CDR3 DNA: TGTGCCAGCAGCTTGGCGCCCCCGACTAGCGCGTCCTACGAGCAGTACTTC.